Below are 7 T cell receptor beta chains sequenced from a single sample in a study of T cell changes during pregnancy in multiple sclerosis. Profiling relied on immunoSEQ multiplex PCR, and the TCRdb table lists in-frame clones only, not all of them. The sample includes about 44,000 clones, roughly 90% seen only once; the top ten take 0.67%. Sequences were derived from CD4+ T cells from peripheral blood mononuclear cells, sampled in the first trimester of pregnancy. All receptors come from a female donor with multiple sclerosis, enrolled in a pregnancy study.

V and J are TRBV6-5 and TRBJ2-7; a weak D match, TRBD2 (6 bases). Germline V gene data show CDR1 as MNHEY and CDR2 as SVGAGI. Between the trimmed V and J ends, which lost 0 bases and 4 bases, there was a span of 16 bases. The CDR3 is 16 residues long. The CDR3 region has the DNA TGTGCCAGCAGTTACTCATCGGGAGTAAGTCGGTACGAGCAGTACTTC. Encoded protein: CASSYSSGVSRYEQYF.

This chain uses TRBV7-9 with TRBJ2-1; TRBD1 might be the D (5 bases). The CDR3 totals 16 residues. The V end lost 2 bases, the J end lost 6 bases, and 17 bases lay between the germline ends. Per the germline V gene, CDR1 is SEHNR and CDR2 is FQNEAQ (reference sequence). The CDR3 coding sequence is TGTGCCAGCAGCTTAACTTGGAAAGGGGTCTCCAATGAGCAGTTCTTC. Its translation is CASSLTWKGVSNEQFF.

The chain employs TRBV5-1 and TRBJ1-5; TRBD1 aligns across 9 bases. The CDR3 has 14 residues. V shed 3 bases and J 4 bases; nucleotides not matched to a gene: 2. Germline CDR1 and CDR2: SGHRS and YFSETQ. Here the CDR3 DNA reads TGCGCCAGCAGCTCCGGGACAGGGAATCAGCCCCAGCATTTT. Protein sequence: CASSSGTGNQPQHF.

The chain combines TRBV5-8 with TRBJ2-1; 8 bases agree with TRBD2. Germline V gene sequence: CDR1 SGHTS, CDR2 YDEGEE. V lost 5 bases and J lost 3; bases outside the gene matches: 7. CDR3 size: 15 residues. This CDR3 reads CASSRGTRSYNEQFF. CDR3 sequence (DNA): TGTGCCAGCAGTCGAGGGACTAGAAGCTACAATGAGCAGTTCTTC. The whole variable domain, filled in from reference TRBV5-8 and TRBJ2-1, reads EAGVTQSPTHLIKTRGQQATLRCSPISGHTSVYWYQQALGLGLQFLLWYDEGEERNRGNFPPRFSGRQFPNYSSELNVNALELEDSALYLCASSRGTRSYNEQFFGPGTRLTVL.

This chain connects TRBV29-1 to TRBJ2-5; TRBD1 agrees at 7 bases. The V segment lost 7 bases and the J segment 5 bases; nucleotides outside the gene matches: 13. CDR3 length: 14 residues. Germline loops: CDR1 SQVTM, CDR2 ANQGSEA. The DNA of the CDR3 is TGCAGCGCCGCCGGCACAGGGGTGGGGGAGACCCAGTACTTC. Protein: CSAAGTGVGETQYF.

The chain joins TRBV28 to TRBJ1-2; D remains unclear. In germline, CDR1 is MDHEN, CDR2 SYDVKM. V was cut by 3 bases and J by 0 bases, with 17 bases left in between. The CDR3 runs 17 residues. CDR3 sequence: CASSFFRLAVTNYGYTF. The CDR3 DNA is TGTGCCAGCAGTTTTTTCCGATTAGCGGTAACTAACTATGGCTACACCTTC.

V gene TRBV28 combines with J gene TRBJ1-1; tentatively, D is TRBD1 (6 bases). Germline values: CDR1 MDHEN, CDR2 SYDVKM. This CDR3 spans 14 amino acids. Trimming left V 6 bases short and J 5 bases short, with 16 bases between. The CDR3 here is CASRKQGLGTEAFF. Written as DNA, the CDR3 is TGTGCCAGCAGGAAACAGGGCCTCGGGACTGAAGCTTTCTTT.